The T cell receptor (beta chain) described here comes from a study of radiation and T cells in renal cell carcinoma. Findings and caveats of the study: In blood, top tumor clones expanded by 2 weeks, shrinking by 4.

Details on this clone: The antigen is unknown.

Method: immunoSEQ multiplex PCR; TCRdb's copy keeps in-frame clones and lacks some. This table holds 50,000 to 75,000 clones, more than 60% found once. As to time point: baseline pretreatment blood. The treatment denotes: 15 Gy SBRT to primary tumor, nephrectomy 4 weeks later. Radiation-treated patients gave blood at baseline, week 2 and week 4. The patient's renal cell carcinoma had clear cell pathology. The clonotype was recovered from a man aged 55 to 69 with renal cell carcinoma. This sample comprised blood, obtained from a patient whose treatment included radiotherapy and nephrectomy.

The CDR3 sequence is CASSLGANNEQFF. CDR3 nucleotides: TGTGCCAGCAGCTTAGGGGCAAACAATGAGCAGTTCTTC. The chain has TRBV11-1 and TRBJ2-1; D not certain. Deletions cut 1 base from V and 5 bases from J, with 6 bases between. The CDR3 loop spans 13 amino acids. CDR1 is SGHAT and CDR2 is FQDESV in the germline V gene (reference sequence). The whole variable domain, filled in from reference TRBV11-1 and TRBJ2-1, reads EAEVAQSPRYKITEKSQAVAFWCDPISGHATLYWYRQILGQGPELLVQFQDESVVDDSQLPKDRFSAERLKGVDSTLKIQPAELGDSAMYLCASSLGANNEQFFGPGTRLTVL.